A single sample is the source of the 18 T cell receptor beta chains below, sequenced in a study of cytomegalovirus exposure and HLA in healthy donors. The PCR had 60 Vbeta and 13 Jbeta primers. This table comes from immunoSEQ multiplex PCR, and its TCRdb copy is limited to in-frame clones, with some not included. Of about 150,000 clones in the sample, roughly three quarters were seen once. Sequencing was done on a sample of PBMCs. The source of these receptors is a woman between 50 and 59 years old in good health and CMV-seropositive.

The V call is TRBV5-1, the J call TRBJ2-2; TRBD1 matches 7 bases. Germline V gene data show CDR1 as SGHRS and CDR2 as YFSETQ. This CDR3 comprises 17 residues. V lost 0 bases, J lost 5 bases, and 10 bases stayed unmatched. The CDR3 nucleotides read TGCGCCAGCAGCTTGGATTTAACCGGGACAGATACCGGGGAGCTGTTTTTT. Protein product: CASSLDLTGTDTGELFF.

The chain employs TRBV6-5 and TRBJ2-3; D may be TRBD2 (6 bases). Germline V gives CDR1 MNHEY, CDR2 SVGAGI. This CDR3 has 14 residues. V gave up 0 bases and J gave up 6 bases, with 10 bases separating them. The CDR3 nucleotides are TGTGCCAGCAGTTACTCACTAGCAAGCGATACGCAGTATTTT. Its translation is CASSYSLASDTQYF.

The chain is built from TRBV7-3 and TRBJ2-7; maybe TRBD1 (5 bases). CDR1 is SGHTA, CDR2 FQGTGA, per germline. CDR3 length equals 13 residues. V lost 6 bases and J 7 bases, leaving 16 bases between the germline ends. The CDR3 nucleotides are TGTGCCAGCAGTCAAGACAGCGTCGGGGAGCAGTACTTC. It is translated as CASSQDSVGEQYF.

The chain joins TRBV19 to TRBJ2-4; D might be TRBD1 (6 bases). Per germline, CDR1 LNHDA and CDR2 SQIVND (reference sequence). The CDR3 has 16 amino acids. Trimming took 5 bases from V and 0 from J, leaving 14 bases between them. CDR3 sequence: CASSARDMIAKNIQYF. The DNA for the CDR3 is TGTGCCAGTAGTGCCCGGGACATGATAGCCAAAAACATTCAGTACTTC.

This rearrangement joins TRBV19 to TRBJ2-1; 7 bases fit TRBD1. CDR1 and CDR2 (germline): LNHDA, SQIVND (reference sequence). The CDR3 extends over 16 amino acids. Trimming took 3 bases from V and 3 from J; bases not matched to a gene: 8. The CDR3 sequence: CASSMRQGKFYNEQFF. DNA for the CDR3: TGTGCCAGTAGTATGAGACAGGGAAAGTTCTACAATGAGCAGTTCTTC.

This chain links TRBV4-2 with TRBJ1-4, with 7 nucleotides matching TRBD1. Looked up from germline, CDR1 is LGHNA and CDR2 is YNFKEQ. V trimming: 6 bases; J trimming: 8 bases; junction bases outside the gene matches: 9. The CDR3 totals 14 residues. The CDR3 protein is CASRTGALGEKLFF. The CDR3 DNA sequence: TGTGCCAGCAGAACAGGGGCTCTGGGAGAAAAACTGTTTTTT.

The V and J genes are TRBV5-6 and TRBJ1-1, with unresolved D. The CDR3 has 15 amino acids. V was trimmed by 2 bases and J by 10 bases, leaving 21 bases between them. CDR1 is SGHDT, CDR2 YYEEEE, per germline. The CDR3 sequence is CASSFVGRTGQGAFF. CDR3 coding DNA: TGTGCCAGCAGCTTCGTGGGGAGGACGGGCCAAGGAGCTTTCTTT.

The chain couples TRBV2 to TRBJ2-5, with D tentatively TRBD2 (5 bases). V was clipped by 2 bases and J by 1 base, with 8 bases between them. CDR1 and CDR2 (germline): SNHLY, FYNNEI. The CDR3 is 14 amino acids. CDR3 bases: TGTGCCAGCAGTGAAAGCGCGGGCCAAGAGACCCAGTACTTC. Encoded protein: CASSESAGQETQYF. Complete variable domain (other parts from reference TRBV2 and TRBJ2-5): EPEVTQTPSHQVTQMGQEVILRCVPISNHLYFYWYRQILGQKVEFLVSFYNNEISEKSEIFDDQFSVERPDGSNFTLKIRSTKLEDSAMYFCASSESAGQETQYFGPGTRLLVL.

This clone was seen once. This chain connects TRBV11-2 to TRBJ2-7; 8 positions match TRBD2. The V segment lost 0 bases and the J segment 3 bases; nucleotides outside the gene matches: 1. Germline V gives CDR1 SGHAT, CDR2 FQNNGV. This CDR3 is built from 14 residues. The chain's CDR3 is CASSLDSGGYEQYF. DNA for the CDR3: TGTGCCAGCAGCTTAGACAGCGGGGGCTACGAGCAGTACTTC.

The chain recombines TRBV21-1 with TRBJ1-4; the table calls TRBD1, which could not be checked here. TRBV21-1 is noted as a pseudogene. The CDR3 sequence is 16 residues long. CDR3 nucleotides: TGTGCCAGCAGCAAAGTAAGGGACACCCTTTTTGGGGAACTGTTTTTT. This gives the protein CASSKVRDTLFGELFF.

Comments on this clone: The same CDR3 can be traced to other DNA sequences in this sample. The rearrangement joins TRBV9 to TRBJ1-2; possibly TRBD1 for D (5 bases). V shed 2 bases and J shed 5 bases, with 7 bases lying between them. This CDR3 is 12 amino acids long. CDR1 is SGDLS, CDR2 YYNGEE, per germline. The CDR3 here is CASSVGGYGYTF. CDR3 DNA: TGTGCCAGCAGCGTGGGGGGATATGGCTACACCTTC.

In this sample, this clone turned up a few times. The chain couples TRBV18 to TRBJ1-1, with a possible D match to TRBD1 (5 bases). Between the trimmed V and J ends, which lost 2 bases and 4 bases, there was a span of 11 bases. CDR3 size: 14 residues. Germline V gene data show CDR1 as KGHSH and CDR2 as LQKENI. The DNA for the CDR3 is TGTGCCAGCTCACCAAAAGGGGTAGGCACTGAAGCTTTCTTT. It specifies CASSPKGVGTEAFF.

This sequence joins TRBV9 and TRBJ1-6, with 7 bases fitting TRBD1. From germline, CDR1 is SGDLS and CDR2 YYNGEE. The CDR3 loop spans 16 amino acids. J lost 11 bases, V lost 4 bases, and 15 bases had no gene match. Here the CDR3 reads CASSPDLVGGGTPLHF. CDR3 nucleotide sequence: TGTGCCAGCAGCCCCGATCTGGTAGGGGGCGGGACACCCCTCCACTTT.

The rearrangement uses TRBV2 and TRBJ1-5; D not resolved. Germline CDR1 SNHLY, CDR2 FYNNEI. This CDR3 region has 13 residues. The V end was cut by 4 bases, the J end by 5 bases, with 9 bases between. CDR3 nucleotide sequence: TGTGCCAGCAGTGGAGGAAACTATCAGCCCCAGCATTTT. This sequence encodes CASSGGNYQPQHF.

The rearrangement joins TRBV19 to TRBJ1-5, with TRBD1 matching 10 bases. The germline V gene encodes CDR1 LNHDA and CDR2 SQIVND (reference sequence). Trimming at V came to 4 bases and at J to 1 base, leaving 10 bases not matched to a gene. The CDR3 is made up of 18 amino acids. The chain's CDR3 is CASSTSGTGAPSNQPQHF. The CDR3 coding sequence is TGTGCCAGTAGTACCTCCGGGACAGGGGCCCCGAGCAATCAGCCCCAGCATTTT.

CDR3 protein: CASSLPGATEAFF. In nucleotides, the CDR3 is TGTGCCAGCAGTTTACCAGGGGCGACTGAAGCTTTCTTT. The V call is TRBV28, the J call TRBJ1-1; D might be TRBD1 (6 bases). CDR3 length: 13 amino acids. CDR1 MDHEN and CDR2 SYDVKM come from the germline V gene. V was clipped by 2 bases and J by 5 bases, with 9 bases between them.

The chain couples TRBV7-2 to TRBJ2-3; TRBD2 aligns across 8 bases. CDR3 length equals 13 residues. The germline gives CDR1 SGHTA, CDR2 FQGNSA. V shed 4 bases and J 6 bases; nucleotides not matched to a gene: 3. CDR3: CASSSGGKDTQYF. The CDR3 DNA reads TGTGCCAGCAGCTCGGGGGGGAAGGATACGCAGTATTTT. The whole variable domain, remainder taken from reference TRBV7-2 and TRBJ2-3, is GAGVSQSPSNKVTEKGKDVELRCDPISGHTALYWYRQSLGQGLEFLIYFQGNSAPDKSGLPSDRFSAERTGGSVSTLTIQRTQQEDSAVYLCASSSGGKDTQYFGPGTRLTVL.

This clone turned up a few times. This sequence joins TRBV25-1 and TRBJ1-2; D perhaps matches TRBD1 (5 bases). Trimming shortened V by 1 base and J by 8 bases, and 11 bases separated the two germline ends. CDR3 length: 13 amino acids. Germline CDR1 and CDR2: MGHDK and SYGVNS. The DNA for the CDR3 is TGTGCCAGCAGTGAATTGCGGGGGGAAGGCTACACCTTC. Residues: CASSELRGEGYTF.